This TCR beta chain was found in a study of blood T cell repertoires in COVID-19. The germline V gene encodes CDR1 SGHNT and CDR2 YYREEE (reference sequence). The CDR3 is made up of 16 amino acids. J was trimmed by 5 bases and V by 0 bases; bases with no gene match: 8. Clones were read by immunoSEQ multiplex PCR, and TCRdb kept only the in-frame ones, dropping some. The data show about 180,000 clones, 65% to 90% seen once. The TCR sequence derives from a human donor in a cohort sampled during active COVID-19. The chain links TRBV5-4 to TRBJ2-5; 9 bases align to TRBD1. Sequenced: peripheral blood. The CDR3 DNA is TGTGCCAGCAGCTTGGACAGGGGGCGGGGGTTGGAGACCCAGTACTTC. Its protein is CASSLDRGRGLETQYF.